This T cell receptor (beta chain) was identified during a study of blood T cells in healthy people across ages (dated by TCRdb to between 2014 and 2017). The study in broad terms: Template switching captured roughly one uniquely barcoded TCR beta cDNA molecule per two T cells in model experiments. To avoid experimental bias, donors of different ages were distributed randomly across sequencing lanes. Using the same blood draw, the study looked at two additional independent replicas of 1 million unique cDNA reads for two donors, one aged 18 to 30 and the other aged 80 or older. The study measured age-related changes in TCR beta repertoire diversity using deep sequencing normalized with unique cDNA molecular identifiers. The donors were divided into four age groups: young (average around 15 years), middle-aged (almost 40), aged (around 59) and long-lived (roughly 82).

Donors were about 36 systemically healthy Caucasian individuals from Russia aged roughly 6 to 100 years. Roughly 11 milliliters of peripheral blood were drawn from each donor into EDTA-treated Vacutainer tubes. Ficoll-Paque density-gradient centrifugation was used to isolate PBMCs, with at least 7 million per sample. Total RNA, at least 6 micrograms per sample, was extracted from PBMCs with Trizol reagent. For every donor, an aliquot of PBMCs went through flow cytometry to measure the percentages of naive CD45RAhigh/CD27high T cells. The receptor library was made with 5' RACE. Reads for this sample came from an Illumina HiSeq 2500. The second PCR ran for about 7 to 11 cycles and used a J-beta primer mix along with a sample-barcoded 5' primer. A template-switch 5' adaptor carrying 12 random nucleotides introduced a unique molecular identifier onto each TCR beta cDNA molecule. Each sample yielded at least 2.5 million CDR3-containing paired-end reads. First-strand cDNA was synthesized from all RNA with the Mint cDNA synthesis kit, primed by a TRBC-specific oligonucleotide. Following uracil-DNA glycosylase treatment, all cDNA underwent a first 18-cycle PCR with the universal primers M1SS and BC2_uni_R. In the original analysis: For normalization, 1 million high-quality reads, each with a distinct molecular identifier, were randomly selected from each sample. Instead of being binned into consensus sequences, reads that shared molecular identifiers were thrown out. CDR3 identification, clonotype clustering and error correction used MiTCR with a Q25 quality threshold and the strictest error-elimination algorithm. Lower-bound total TCR beta diversity was estimated with a nonparametric unseen species model using Euler transformation. TCRdb ran its own pipeline on the public reads, namely fastp trimming at Q25 and MiXCR clone calling, and kept in-frame beta chains. Every distinct CDR3 protein forms one entry, paired with its most common genes and DNA. Clone size and V and J calls follow TCRdb, not the original study. The sample data list 730,000 or so distinct CDR3 sequences, and roughly 47% of these were observed just once. The ten most abundant clones make up 20% of the sample.

This clonotype was seen only a few times. Its antigen has not been determined. No base qualities exist here, and no much larger clone lies one base off it. The germline ends are 10 bases apart after V is trimmed by 4 bases and J by 1 base. There are 14 amino acids in the CDR3, from cysteine to phenylalanine inclusive. Only the CDR3 DNA is retained, 42 bases long and in frame from the first base. Reading the germline V gene gives CDR1 MNHNS and CDR2 SASEGT. What the authors observed across the whole study: Donor CMV infection status was unknown, potentially confounding age-related changes in expanded clonotypes. Compared with the aged group, more naive CD4+ T cells, fewer expanded clones and increased TCR diversity were shown by the long-lived group, suggesting age selection. Estimates of total diversity based on one million sequenced T cells were considered lower bounds and underestimates. Observed TCR beta diversity per million T cells fell roughly linearly with age, and a significant reduction was already apparent by age roughly 41. Since profiling was done on bulk unsorted PBMCs, naive and antigen-experienced compartments could not be conclusively compared. Observed TCR beta diversity correlated strongly with the percentage of naive T cells measured by flow cytometry.

The rearranged segments are TRBV6-1 and TRBJ2-5, and perhaps TRBD1 as D gene, on 6 matching bases. The sequence was collected from a woman aged 55-69 years in good health. Input material: blood. The CDR3 reads CASSAWTAQETQYF. The nucleotide sequence is TGTGCCAGCAGTGCGTGGACAGCCCAAGAGACCCAGTACTTC.